These 10 T cell receptor beta chains were all obtained from the same sample, sequenced in a study of beta chain features in type 1 diabetes. The sequenced template was cDNA made from the entire isolated RNA. TCRdb's copy holds only in-frame clones and misses some; the assay was immunoSEQ multiplex PCR. The profile covers about 240,000 clones, with 25% to 30% appearing a single time and roughly 4% taken by the ten largest. The material sequenced was central memory CD4+ T cells from blood. All receptors come from a man younger than 40 in good health.

The chain employs TRBV10-3 and TRBJ2-1; D perhaps matches TRBD1 (5 bases). Per the germline V gene, CDR1 is ENHRY and CDR2 is SYGVKD. Deletions cut 8 bases from V and 15 bases from J, with 20 bases between. The CDR3 is 12 residues long. This chain's CDR3 is CAISMDIRLRFF. Written as DNA, the CDR3 is TGTGCCATCTCAATGGACATCCGTTTAAGGTTCTTC.

The chain couples TRBV5-4 to TRBJ2-6; D not certain. V lost 6 bases and J 4 bases, leaving 8 bases between the germline ends. CDR3 length: 13 residues. Germline CDR1 is SGHNT and CDR2 is YYREEE (reference sequence). The DNA for the CDR3 is TGTGCCAGCACACGTCCCGGGGCCAACGTCCTGACTTTC. Protein: CASTRPGANVLTF.

This clone was seen only a few times. The rearrangement links TRBV29-1 to TRBJ2-7, with 7 positions matching TRBD1. V lost 4 bases, J lost 0 bases, and 6 bases stayed unmatched. This CDR3 has 14 residues. CDR1 is SQVTM and CDR2 is ANQGSEA in the germline V gene. For the CDR3, the DNA is TGCAGCGTTGTAACAGGGGTTGACTCCTACGAGCAGTACTTC. Amino acid sequence: CSVVTGVDSYEQYF.

The rearrangement links TRBV6-6 to TRBJ2-1; TRBD1 agrees at 9 bases. CDR1 is MNHNY and CDR2 is SVGAGI in the germline V gene (reference sequence). The V segment lost 6 bases and the J segment 8 bases; nucleotides outside the gene matches: 8. CDR3 length equals 14 residues. The CDR3 spells CASSRDRESYEQFF. CDR3 coding DNA: TGTGCCAGCAGCCGGGACAGGGAGTCATATGAGCAGTTCTTC.

V and J are TRBV14 and TRBJ2-7, with 9 bases lining up with TRBD2. After removal of 6 bases from V and 1 base from J, the junction contained 7 bases not matched to a gene. CDR3 length: 15 amino acids. Germline V lookup: CDR1 SGHDN, CDR2 FVKESK. The CDR3 coding sequence is TGTGCCAGCAGACTCCGAAGCGGGGGGTCCTACGAGCAGTACTTC. Its translation is CASRLRSGGSYEQYF.

CDR3: CASSLVVLAGAQNIQYF. The CDR3 nucleotides read TGTGCCAGCAGCTTGGTGGTCTTAGCGGGAGCTCAGAACATTCAGTACTTC. The chain is built from TRBV5-6 and TRBJ2-4; 9 nucleotides line up with TRBD2. Germline loops: CDR1 SGHDT, CDR2 YYEEEE. This CDR3 is built from 17 residues. The junction had 11 bases not matched to a gene; V was cut back by 0 bases and J by 7 bases.

The chain combines TRBV2 with TRBJ2-6; 7 bases align to TRBD1. The CDR3 loop spans 15 amino acids. In germline, CDR1 is SNHLY, CDR2 FYNNEI. Trimming cost V 8 bases and J 0 bases; bases outside gene matches: 4. DNA for the CDR3: TGTGCCAGCCGGGACAGTTCCTCTGGGGCCAACGTCCTGACTTTC. This sequence encodes CASRDSSSGANVLTF. The full variable domain, in which reference TRBV2 and TRBJ2-6 provide the parts outside the CDR3, is EPEVTQTPSHQVTQMGQEVILRCVPISNHLYFYWYRQILGQKVEFLVSFYNNEISEKSEIFDDQFSVERPDGSNFTLKIRSTKLEDSAMYFCASRDSSSGANVLTFGAGSRLTVL.

This clone has just a few counts. The chain uses TRBV5-8 and TRBJ1-1; D is ambiguous. The CDR3 is 11 amino acids. Trimming stripped 6 bases from V and 7 bases from J, with 10 bases between. CDR1 SGHTS and CDR2 YDEGEE come from the germline V gene. This CDR3 reads CASTRAGEAFF. In DNA form, the CDR3 reads TGTGCCAGCACAAGGGCCGGTGAAGCTTTCTTT. Based on the CDR3 plus reference TRBV5-8 and TRBJ1-1, the full variable domain is EAGVTQSPTHLIKTRGQQATLRCSPISGHTSVYWYQQALGLGLQFLLWYDEGEERNRGNFPPRFSGRQFPNYSSELNVNALELEDSALYLCASTRAGEAFFGQGTRLTVV.

J is TRBJ2-2 and V is TRBV4-3; D remains unclear. The CDR3 contains 14 residues. Trimming removed 5 bases at V and 10 bases at J, with 17 bases between. The germline gives CDR1 LGHNA, CDR2 YSLEER. CDR3 DNA sequence: TGCGCCAGCAGCGGAGACTCCGCCCGCCCGGAGCTGTTTTTT. Protein sequence: CASSGDSARPELFF.

The chain links TRBV6-5 to TRBJ2-5; D is unclear. CDR1 is MNHEY and CDR2 is SVGAGI in the germline V gene. V gave up 5 bases and J gave up 4 bases, with 14 bases separating them. The CDR3 sequence is 14 residues long. Written as DNA, the CDR3 is TGTGCCAGCAGTGCTCTGTCCTCGGGAGAGACCCAGTACTTC. Residues: CASSALSSGETQYF.